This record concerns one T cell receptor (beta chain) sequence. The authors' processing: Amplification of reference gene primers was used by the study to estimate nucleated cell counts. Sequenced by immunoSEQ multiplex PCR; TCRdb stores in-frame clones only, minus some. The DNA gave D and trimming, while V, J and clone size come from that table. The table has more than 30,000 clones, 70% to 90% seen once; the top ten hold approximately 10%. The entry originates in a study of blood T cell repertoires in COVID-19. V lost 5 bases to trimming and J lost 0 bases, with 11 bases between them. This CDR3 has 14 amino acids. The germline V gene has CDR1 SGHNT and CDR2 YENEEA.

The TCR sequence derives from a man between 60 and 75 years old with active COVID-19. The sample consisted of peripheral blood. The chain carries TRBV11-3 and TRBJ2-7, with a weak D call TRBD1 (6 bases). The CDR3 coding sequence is TGTGCCAGCAGCACCGGACAGAGCTCCTACGAGCAGTACTTC. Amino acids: CASSTGQSSYEQYF.